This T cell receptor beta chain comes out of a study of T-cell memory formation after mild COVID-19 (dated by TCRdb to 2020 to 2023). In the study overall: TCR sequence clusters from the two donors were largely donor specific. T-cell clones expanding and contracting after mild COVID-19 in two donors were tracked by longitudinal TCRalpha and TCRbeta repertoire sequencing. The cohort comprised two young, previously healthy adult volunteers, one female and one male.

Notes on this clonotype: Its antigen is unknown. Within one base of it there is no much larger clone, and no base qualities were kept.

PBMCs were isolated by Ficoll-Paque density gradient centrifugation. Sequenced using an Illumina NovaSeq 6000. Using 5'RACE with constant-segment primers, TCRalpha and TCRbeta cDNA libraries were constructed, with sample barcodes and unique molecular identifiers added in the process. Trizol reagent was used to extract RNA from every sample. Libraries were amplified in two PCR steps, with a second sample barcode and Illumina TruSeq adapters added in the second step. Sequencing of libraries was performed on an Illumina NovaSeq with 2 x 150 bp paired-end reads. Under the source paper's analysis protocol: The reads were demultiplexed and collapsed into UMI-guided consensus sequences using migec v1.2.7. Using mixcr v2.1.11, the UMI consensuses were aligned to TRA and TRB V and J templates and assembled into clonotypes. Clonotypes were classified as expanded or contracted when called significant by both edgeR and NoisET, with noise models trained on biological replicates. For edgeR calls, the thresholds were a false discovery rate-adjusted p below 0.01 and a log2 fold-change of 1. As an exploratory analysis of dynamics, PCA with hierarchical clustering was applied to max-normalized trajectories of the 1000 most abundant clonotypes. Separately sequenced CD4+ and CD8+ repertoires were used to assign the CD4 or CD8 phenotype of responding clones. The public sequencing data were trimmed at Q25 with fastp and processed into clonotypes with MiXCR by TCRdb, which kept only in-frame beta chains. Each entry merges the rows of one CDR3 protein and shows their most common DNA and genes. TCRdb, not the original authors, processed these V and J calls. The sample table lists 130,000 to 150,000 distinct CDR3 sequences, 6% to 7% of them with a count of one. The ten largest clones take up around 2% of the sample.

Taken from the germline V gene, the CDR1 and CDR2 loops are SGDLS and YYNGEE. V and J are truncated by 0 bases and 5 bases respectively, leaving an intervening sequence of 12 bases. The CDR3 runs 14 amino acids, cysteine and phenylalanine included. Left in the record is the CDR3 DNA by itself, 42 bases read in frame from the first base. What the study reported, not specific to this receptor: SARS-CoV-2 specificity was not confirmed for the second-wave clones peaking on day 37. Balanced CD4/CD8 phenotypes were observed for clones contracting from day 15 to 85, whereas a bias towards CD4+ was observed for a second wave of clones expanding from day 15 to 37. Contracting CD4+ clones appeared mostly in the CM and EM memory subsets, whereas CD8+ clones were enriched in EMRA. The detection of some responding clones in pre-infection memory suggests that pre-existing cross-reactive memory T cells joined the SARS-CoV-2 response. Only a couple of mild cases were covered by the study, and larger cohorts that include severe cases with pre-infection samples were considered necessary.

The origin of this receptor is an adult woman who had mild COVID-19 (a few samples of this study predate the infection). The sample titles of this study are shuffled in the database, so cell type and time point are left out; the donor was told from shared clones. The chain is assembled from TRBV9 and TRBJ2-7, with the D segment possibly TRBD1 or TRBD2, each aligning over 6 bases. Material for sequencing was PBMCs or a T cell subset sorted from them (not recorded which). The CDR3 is CASSVVGGFDEQYF. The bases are TGTGCCAGCAGCGTAGTGGGGGGCTTCGACGAGCAGTACTTC.